The next 3 T cell receptor beta chains were all read from a single sample in a study of T cells after yellow fever vaccination (dated by TCRdb to about 2019). The treatment or condition label, as the study defines it: live attenuated yellow fever vaccine strain. Preparation of the library involved 5' RACE. The sequencing machine was an Illumina HiSeq 2500. TCRdb took the public reads, trimmed them with fastp at Q25, ran MiXCR for clone calling and kept in-frame beta chains. Records with the same CDR3 protein are collapsed into one entry carrying the most frequent genes and DNA. The table for this sample lists around 610,000 distinct CDR3 sequences; 13% of them were counted only once. The top ten hold about 14% of the sample. The sample here was PBMCs, taken on the day of the yellow fever booster vaccination. The source is a man aged 30 to 45 who received the YFV17D yellow fever vaccine.

The chain employs TRBV3-1 and TRBJ2-7; D not resolved. The germline V gene encodes CDR1 LGHDT and CDR2 YNNKEL (reference sequence). Trimming removed 6 bases from V and 3 bases from J, with 9 bases in between. This CDR3 region has 12 residues. CDR3: CASSHLGYEQYF. CDR3 in DNA: TGTGCCAGCAGTCATCTAGGCTACGAGCAGTACTTC.

The chain joins TRBV7-9 to TRBJ1-4, with 9 bases matching TRBD1. The CDR3 contains 15 residues. Germline V CDR1 and CDR2: SEHNR, FQNEAQ (reference sequence). With 1 base clipped from V and 7 bases from J, the junction kept 4 bases outside the gene matches. The CDR3 is CASSLGDRGGEKLFF. The CDR3 DNA sequence: TGTGCCAGCAGCTTAGGCGACAGGGGGGGTGAAAAACTGTTTTTT.

The rearrangement uses TRBV11-2 and TRBJ2-1; a weak D match, TRBD2 (5 bases). The CDR3 is 15 residues long. Trimming pared 1 base from V and 9 bases from J, leaving 16 bases between. Germline lookup yields CDR1 SGHAT and CDR2 FQNNGV. The CDR3 sequence: CASSLAGSVGSEQFF. CDR3 DNA: TGTGCCAGCAGCTTAGCGGGGAGTGTGGGTAGTGAGCAGTTCTTC.